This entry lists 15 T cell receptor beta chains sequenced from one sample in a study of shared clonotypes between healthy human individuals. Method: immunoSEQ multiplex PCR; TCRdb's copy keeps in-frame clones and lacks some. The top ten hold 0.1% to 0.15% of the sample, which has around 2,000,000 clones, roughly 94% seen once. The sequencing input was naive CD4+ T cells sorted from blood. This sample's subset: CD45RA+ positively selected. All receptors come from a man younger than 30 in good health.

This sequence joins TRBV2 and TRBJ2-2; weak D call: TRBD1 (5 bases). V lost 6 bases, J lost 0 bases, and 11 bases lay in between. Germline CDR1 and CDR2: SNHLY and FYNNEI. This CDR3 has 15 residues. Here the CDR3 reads CASRRTYANTGELFF. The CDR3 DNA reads TGTGCCAGCAGACGGACATACGCGAACACCGGGGAGCTGTTTTTT. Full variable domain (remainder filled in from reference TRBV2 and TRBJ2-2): EPEVTQTPSHQVTQMGQEVILRCVPISNHLYFYWYRQILGQKVEFLVSFYNNEISEKSEIFDDQFSVERPDGSNFTLKIRSTKLEDSAMYFCASRRTYANTGELFFGEGSRLTVL.

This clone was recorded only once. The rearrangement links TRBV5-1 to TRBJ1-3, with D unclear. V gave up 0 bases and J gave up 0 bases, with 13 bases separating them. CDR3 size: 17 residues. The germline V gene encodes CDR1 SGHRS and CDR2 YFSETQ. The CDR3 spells CASSLVPGELSGNTIYF. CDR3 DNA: TGCGCCAGCAGCTTGGTCCCCGGAGAACTCTCTGGAAACACCATATATTTT.

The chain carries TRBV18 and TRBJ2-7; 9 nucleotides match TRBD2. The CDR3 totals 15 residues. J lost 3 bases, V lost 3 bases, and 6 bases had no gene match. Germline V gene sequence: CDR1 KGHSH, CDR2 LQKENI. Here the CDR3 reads CASSPLAGQSYEQYF. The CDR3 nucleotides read TGTGCCAGCTCACCTCTAGCGGGACAGAGCTACGAGCAGTACTTC.

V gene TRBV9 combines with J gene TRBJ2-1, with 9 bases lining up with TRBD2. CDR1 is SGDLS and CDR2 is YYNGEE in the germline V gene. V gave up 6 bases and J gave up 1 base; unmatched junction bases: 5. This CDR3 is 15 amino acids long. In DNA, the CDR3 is TGTGCCAGCACCCTAACTAGCGGGTCCTACAATGAGCAGTTCTTC. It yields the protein CASTLTSGSYNEQFF. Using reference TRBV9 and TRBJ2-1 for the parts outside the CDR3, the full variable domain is DSGVTQTPKHLITATGQRVTLRCSPRSGDLSVYWYQQSLDQGLQFLIQYYNGEERAKGNILERFSAQQFPDLHSELNLSSLELGDSALYFCASTLTSGSYNEQFFGPGTRLTVL.

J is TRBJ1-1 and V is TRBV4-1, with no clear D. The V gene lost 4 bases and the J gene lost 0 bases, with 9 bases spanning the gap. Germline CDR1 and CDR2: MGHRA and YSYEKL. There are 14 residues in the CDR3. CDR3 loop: CASSRPGMNTEAFF. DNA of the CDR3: TGCGCCAGCAGCCGCCCGGGGATGAACACTGAAGCTTTCTTT.

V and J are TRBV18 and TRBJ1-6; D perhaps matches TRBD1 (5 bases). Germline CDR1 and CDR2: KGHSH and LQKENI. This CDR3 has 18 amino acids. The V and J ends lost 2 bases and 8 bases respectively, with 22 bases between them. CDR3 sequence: CASSPGTSGFHAYSPLHF. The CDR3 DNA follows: TGTGCCAGCTCACCAGGGACCTCGGGTTTTCATGCGTATTCACCCCTCCACTTT.

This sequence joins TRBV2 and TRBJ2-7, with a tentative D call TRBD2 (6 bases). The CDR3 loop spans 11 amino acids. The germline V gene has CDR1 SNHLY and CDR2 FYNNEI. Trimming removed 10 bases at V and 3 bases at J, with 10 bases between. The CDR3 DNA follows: TGTGCCATCGCCGGGAGCTACGAGCAGTACTTC. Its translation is CAIAGSYEQYF.

The CDR3 bases are TGCAGCGTTGAAGCGCAGAGACAGAACTATGGCTACACCTTC. It encodes CSVEAQRQNYGYTF. V usage is TRBV29-1 and J usage is TRBJ1-2, with D tentatively TRBD1 (5 bases). Trimming pared 1 base from V and 2 bases from J, leaving 11 bases between. CDR3 length equals 14 residues. Germline-derived CDR1 and CDR2 are SQVTM and ANQGSEA.

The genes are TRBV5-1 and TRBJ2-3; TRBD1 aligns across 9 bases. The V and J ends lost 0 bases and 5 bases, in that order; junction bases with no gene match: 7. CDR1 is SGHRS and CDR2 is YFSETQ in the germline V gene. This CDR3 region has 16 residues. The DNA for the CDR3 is TGCGCCAGCAGCTTGGGATTGGGACAGGGAGGAGATACGCAGTATTTT. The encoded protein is CASSLGLGQGGDTQYF.

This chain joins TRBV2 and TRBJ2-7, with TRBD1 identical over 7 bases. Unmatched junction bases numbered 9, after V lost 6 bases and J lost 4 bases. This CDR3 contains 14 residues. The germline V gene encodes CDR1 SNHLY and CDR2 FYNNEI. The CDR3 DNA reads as TGTGCCAGCAGAGCTACAGGGGTTCCGTACGAGCAGTACTTC. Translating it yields CASRATGVPYEQYF.

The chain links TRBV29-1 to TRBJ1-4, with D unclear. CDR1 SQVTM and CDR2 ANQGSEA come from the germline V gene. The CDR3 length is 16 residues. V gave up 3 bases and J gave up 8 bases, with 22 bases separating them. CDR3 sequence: CSVDESDGRLSEKLFF. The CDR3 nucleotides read TGCAGCGTTGACGAATCGGACGGACGACTCTCCGAAAAACTGTTTTTT.

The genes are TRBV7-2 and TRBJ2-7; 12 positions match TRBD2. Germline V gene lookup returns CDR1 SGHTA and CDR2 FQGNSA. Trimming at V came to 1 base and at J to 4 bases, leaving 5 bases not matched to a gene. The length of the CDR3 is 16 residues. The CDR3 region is CASSLGTTSGSYEQYF. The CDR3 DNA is TGTGCCAGCAGCTTAGGGACGACTAGCGGGAGTTACGAGCAGTACTTC.

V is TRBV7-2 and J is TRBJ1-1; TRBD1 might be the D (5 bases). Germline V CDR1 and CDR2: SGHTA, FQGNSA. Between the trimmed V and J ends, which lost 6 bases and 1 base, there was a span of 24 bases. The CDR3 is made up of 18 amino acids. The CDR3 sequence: CASSPPSGPGPGNTEAFF. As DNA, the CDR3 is TGTGCCAGCAGTCCACCGTCGGGGCCGGGACCGGGGAACACTGAAGCTTTCTTT.

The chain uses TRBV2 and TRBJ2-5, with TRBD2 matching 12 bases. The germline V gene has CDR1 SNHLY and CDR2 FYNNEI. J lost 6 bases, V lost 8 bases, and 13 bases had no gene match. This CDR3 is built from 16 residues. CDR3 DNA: TGTGCCAGCGGCAATGGGCTAGCGGGAGGGTCAAAGACCCAGTACTTC. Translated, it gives CASGNGLAGGSKTQYF. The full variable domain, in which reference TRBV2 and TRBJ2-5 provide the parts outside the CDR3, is EPEVTQTPSHQVTQMGQEVILRCVPISNHLYFYWYRQILGQKVEFLVSFYNNEISEKSEIFDDQFSVERPDGSNFTLKIRSTKLEDSAMYFCASGNGLAGGSKTQYFGPGTRLLVL.

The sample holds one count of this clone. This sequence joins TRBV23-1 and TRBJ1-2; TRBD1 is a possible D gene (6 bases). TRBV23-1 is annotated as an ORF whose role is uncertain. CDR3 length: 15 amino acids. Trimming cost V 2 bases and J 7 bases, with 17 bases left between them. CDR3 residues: CASSQGGQRFIGYTF. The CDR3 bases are TGCGCCAGCAGTCAAGGGGGACAACGGTTCATTGGCTACACCTTC.